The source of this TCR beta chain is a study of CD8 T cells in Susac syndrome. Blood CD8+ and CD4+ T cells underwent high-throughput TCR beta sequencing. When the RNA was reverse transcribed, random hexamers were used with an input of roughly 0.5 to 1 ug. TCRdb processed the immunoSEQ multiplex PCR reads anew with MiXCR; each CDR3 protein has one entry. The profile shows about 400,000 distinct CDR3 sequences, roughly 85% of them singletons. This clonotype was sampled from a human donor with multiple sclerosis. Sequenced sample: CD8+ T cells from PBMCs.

The CDR3 here is CASSGGGDSQETQYF. CDR3 nucleotide sequence: TGTGCCAGCAGTGGGGGCGGGGACTCCCAAGAGACCCAGTACTTC. The chain joins TRBV2 to TRBJ2-5, with D tentatively TRBD2 (6 bases). Germline-derived CDR1 and CDR2 are SNHLY and FYNNEI. V lost 4 bases to trimming and J lost 1 base, with 13 bases between them. The CDR3 contains 15 residues. Full variable domain (remainder filled in from reference TRBV2 and TRBJ2-5): EPEVTQTPSHQVTQMGQEVILRCVPISNHLYFYWYRQILGQKVEFLVSFYNNEISEKSEIFDDQFSVERPDGSNFTLKIRSTKLEDSAMYFCASSGGGDSQETQYFGPGTRLLVL.